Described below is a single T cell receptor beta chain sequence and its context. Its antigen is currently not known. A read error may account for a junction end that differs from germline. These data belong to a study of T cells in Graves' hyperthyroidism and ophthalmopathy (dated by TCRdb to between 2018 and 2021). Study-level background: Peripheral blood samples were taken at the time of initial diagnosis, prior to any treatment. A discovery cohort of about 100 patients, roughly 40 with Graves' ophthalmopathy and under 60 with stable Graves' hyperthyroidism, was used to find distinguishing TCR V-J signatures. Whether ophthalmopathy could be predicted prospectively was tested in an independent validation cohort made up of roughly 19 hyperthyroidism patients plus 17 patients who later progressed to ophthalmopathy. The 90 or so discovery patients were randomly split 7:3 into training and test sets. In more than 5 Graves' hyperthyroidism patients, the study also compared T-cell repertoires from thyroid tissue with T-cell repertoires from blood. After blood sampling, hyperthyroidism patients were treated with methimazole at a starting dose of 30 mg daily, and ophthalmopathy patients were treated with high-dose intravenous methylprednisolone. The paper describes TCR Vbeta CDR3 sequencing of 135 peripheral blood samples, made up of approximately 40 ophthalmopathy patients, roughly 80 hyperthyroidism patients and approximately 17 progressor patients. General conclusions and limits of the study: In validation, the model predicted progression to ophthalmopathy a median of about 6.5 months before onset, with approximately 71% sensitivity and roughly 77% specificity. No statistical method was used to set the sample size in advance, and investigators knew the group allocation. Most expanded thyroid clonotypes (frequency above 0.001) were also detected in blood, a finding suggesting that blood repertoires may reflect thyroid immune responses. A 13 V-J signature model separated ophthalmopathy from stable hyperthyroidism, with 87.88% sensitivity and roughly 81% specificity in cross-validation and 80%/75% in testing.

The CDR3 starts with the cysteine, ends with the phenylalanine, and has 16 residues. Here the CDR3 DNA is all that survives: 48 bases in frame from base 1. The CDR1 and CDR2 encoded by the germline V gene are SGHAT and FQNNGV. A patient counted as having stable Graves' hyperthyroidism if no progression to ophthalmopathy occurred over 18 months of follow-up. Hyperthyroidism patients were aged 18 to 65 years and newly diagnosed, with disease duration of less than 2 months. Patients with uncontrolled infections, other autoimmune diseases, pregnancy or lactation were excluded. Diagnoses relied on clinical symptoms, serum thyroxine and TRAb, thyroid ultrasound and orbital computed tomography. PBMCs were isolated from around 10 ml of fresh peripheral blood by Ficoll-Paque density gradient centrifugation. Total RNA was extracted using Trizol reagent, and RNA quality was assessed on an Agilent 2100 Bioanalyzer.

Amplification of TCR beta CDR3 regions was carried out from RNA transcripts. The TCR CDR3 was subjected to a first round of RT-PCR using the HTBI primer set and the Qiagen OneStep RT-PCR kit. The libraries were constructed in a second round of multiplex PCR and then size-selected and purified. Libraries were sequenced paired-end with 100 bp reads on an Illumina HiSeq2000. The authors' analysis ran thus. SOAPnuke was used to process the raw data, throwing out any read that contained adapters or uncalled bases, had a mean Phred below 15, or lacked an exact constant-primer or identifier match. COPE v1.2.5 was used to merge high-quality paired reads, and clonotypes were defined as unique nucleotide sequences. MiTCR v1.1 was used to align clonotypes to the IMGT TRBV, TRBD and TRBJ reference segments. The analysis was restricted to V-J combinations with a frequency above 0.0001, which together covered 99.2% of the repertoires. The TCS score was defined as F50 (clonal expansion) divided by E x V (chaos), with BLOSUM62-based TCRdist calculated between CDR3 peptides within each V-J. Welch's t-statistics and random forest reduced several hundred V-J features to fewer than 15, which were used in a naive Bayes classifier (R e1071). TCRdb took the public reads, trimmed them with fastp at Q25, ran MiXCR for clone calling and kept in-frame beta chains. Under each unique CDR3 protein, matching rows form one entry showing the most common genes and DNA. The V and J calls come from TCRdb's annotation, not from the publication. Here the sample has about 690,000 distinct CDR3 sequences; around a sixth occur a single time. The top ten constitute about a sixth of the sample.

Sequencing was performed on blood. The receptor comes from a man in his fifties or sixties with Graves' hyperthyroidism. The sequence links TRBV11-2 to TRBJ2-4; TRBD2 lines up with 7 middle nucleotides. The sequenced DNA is TGTGCCAGCAGCTTAGTCGGTCAGCGGGGCAAAAACATTCACTACTTC. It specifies CASSLVGQRGKNIHYF.